The clone carrying this T cell receptor (beta chain) occurred once. In the PCR, 60 Vbeta and 13 Jbeta primers were used. Here immunoSEQ multiplex PCR was the method, and the copy in TCRdb shows in-frame clones only, minus some. The sample comprises about 73,000 clones, 80% of which are singletons, and 0.85% to 1.3% rests with the top ten. This specimen comes from a study of cytomegalovirus exposure and HLA in healthy donors. Background on the study: Earlier work reported 117 million unique TCR beta sequences from about 180 million T cells.

The CDR3 covers 14 residues. Trimming at V came to 6 bases and at J to 8 bases, leaving 10 bases not matched to a gene. The germline V gene encodes CDR1 SGHVS and CDR2 FQNEAQ. Sequenced input: PBMCs. The clonotype comes from a male donor in good health and CMV-seronegative. The rearrangement uses TRBV7-8 and TRBJ1-2; the match to TRBD1 covers 9 bases. The CDR3 region is CASRTGTGRSGYTF. CDR3 in DNA: TGTGCCAGCAGGACCGGGACAGGGAGATCGGGCTACACCTTC.